This T cell receptor (beta chain) derives from a study of OX40 agonist ivuxolimab in advanced cancers. Sequencing was performed with immunoSEQ multiplex PCR; in TCRdb, only in-frame clones are kept and a portion is missing. Of 65,000 to 80,000 clones in the sample, 86% were seen once. Regarding the study as a whole: Clonal expansion from baseline to week 6 occurred in both CD4+ and CD8+ T cells. Among T cells, CD8+ cells averaged more expanded clones than CD4+ cells.

With respect to this clone: Its specificity is not known.

Germline loops: CDR1 SGHTA, CDR2 FQGNSA. V lost 4 bases and J 7 bases, leaving 9 bases between the germline ends. This CDR3 is 12 amino acids long. This chain connects TRBV7-2 to TRBJ2-3; D not resolved. The clonotype was recovered from an adult with an advanced solid tumor such as melanoma, head and neck, liver or kidney cancer. The input for sequencing was CD4+ or CD8+ T cells sorted from blood, taken in a trial of the OX40 agonist ivuxolimab. Here the CDR3 reads CASSSYANTQYF. The CDR3 DNA follows: TGTGCCAGCAGCTCGTACGCGAATACGCAGTATTTT. Supplemented by reference TRBV7-2 and TRBJ2-3, the full variable domain reads GAGVSQSPSNKVTEKGKDVELRCDPISGHTALYWYRQSLGQGLEFLIYFQGNSAPDKSGLPSDRFSAERTGGSVSTLTIQRTQQEDSAVYLCASSSYANTQYFGPGTRLTVL.